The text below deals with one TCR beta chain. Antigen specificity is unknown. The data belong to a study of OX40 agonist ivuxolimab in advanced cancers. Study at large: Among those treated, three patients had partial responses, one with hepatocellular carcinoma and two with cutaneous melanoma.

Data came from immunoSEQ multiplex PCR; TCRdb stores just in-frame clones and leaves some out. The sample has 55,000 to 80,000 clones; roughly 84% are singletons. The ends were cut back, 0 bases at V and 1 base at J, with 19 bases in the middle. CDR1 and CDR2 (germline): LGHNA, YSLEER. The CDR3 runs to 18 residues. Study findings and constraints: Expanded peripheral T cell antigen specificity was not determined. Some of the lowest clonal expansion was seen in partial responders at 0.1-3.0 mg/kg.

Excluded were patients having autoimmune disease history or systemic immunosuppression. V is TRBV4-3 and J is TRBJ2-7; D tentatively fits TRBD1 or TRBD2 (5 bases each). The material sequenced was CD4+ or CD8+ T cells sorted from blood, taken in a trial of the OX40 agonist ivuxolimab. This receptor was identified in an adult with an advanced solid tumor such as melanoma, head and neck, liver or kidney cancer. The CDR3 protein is CASSQDSQRGTVSYEQYF. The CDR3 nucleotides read TGCGCCAGCAGCCAAGATTCCCAACGTGGGACGGTATCCTACGAGCAGTACTTC.